These 8 T cell receptor beta chains originate from one sample sequenced in a study of control samples from healthy donors and cancer patients. Method: immunoSEQ multiplex PCR; TCRdb's copy keeps in-frame clones and lacks some. The sample holds 350,000 to 450,000 clones, around 90% seen once. Sequencing input: PBMCs. These receptors all stem from a man between 35 and 55 years old with head and neck cancer.

This sequence joins TRBV4-1 and TRBJ1-5; D is possibly TRBD1 (5 bases). CDR3 length: 15 residues. Germline assignment: CDR1 MGHRA and CDR2 YSYEKL. Trimming removed 4 bases from V and 4 bases from J, with 14 bases in between. This CDR3 reads CASSLGQAVNQPQHF. As DNA, the CDR3 is TGCGCCAGCAGCCTGGGGCAGGCGGTGAATCAGCCCCAGCATTTT.

V is TRBV5-1 and J is TRBJ2-2; D might be TRBD2 (6 bases). Germline CDR1 is SGHRS and CDR2 is YFSETQ. CDR3 length: 16 residues. V was cut by 4 bases and J by 5 bases, with 18 bases left in between. CDR3 sequence: CASSPYGGGGTGELFF. CDR3 coding DNA: TGCGCCAGCAGCCCCTATGGTGGGGGAGGAACCGGGGAGCTGTTTTTT.

The chain joins TRBV7-3 to TRBJ1-2; D uncertain. The CDR3 extends over 14 amino acids. Germline V gene lookup returns CDR1 SGHTA and CDR2 FQGTGA. Trimming took off 3 bases at V and 2 bases at J, with 10 bases between the two ends. In nucleotides, the CDR3 is TGTGCCAGCAGCTTTTCCGGAGACAACTATGGCTACACCTTC. Translating gives CASSFSGDNYGYTF.

CDR3 residues: CASSLNPSGNSPLHF. The CDR3 DNA reads as TGTGCCAGCAGCTTAAATCCGTCGGGTAATTCACCCCTCCACTTT. The chain links TRBV7-3 to TRBJ1-6, with D uncertain. Trimming removed 1 base from V and 6 bases from J, with 10 bases in between. Germline CDR1 SGHTA, CDR2 FQGTGA. This CDR3 has 15 residues.

This chain links TRBV10-3 with TRBJ2-2, with no clear D. V was clipped by 3 bases and J by 4 bases, with 12 bases between them. Per the germline V gene, CDR1 is ENHRY and CDR2 is SYGVKD. There are 15 residues in the CDR3. The CDR3 bases are TGTGCCATCAGTGAAACGGGCGCAGGCACCGGGGAGCTGTTTTTT. Its translation: CAISETGAGTGELFF.

J is TRBJ1-1 and V is TRBV7-3; tentative D call: TRBD1 (5 bases). CDR1 is SGHTA, CDR2 FQGTGA, per germline. The CDR3 contains 14 residues. Trimming pared 0 bases from V and 2 bases from J, leaving 7 bases between. The CDR3 nucleotides are TGTGCCAGCAGCTTAACGGGACCAAACACTGAAGCTTTCTTT. It specifies CASSLTGPNTEAFF.

The J gene is TRBJ2-1, the V gene TRBV5-1; possibly TRBD2 for D (6 bases). Germline CDR1 is SGHRS and CDR2 is YFSETQ. This CDR3 region has 15 residues. Trimming left V 0 bases short and J 6 bases short, with 13 bases between. CDR3 sequence reads: CASSLAGGSANEQFF. CDR3 bases: TGCGCCAGCAGCTTGGCCGGGGGTAGCGCCAATGAGCAGTTCTTC.

The chain couples TRBV29-1 to TRBJ2-7; D unclear. CDR3 size: 11 residues. Looked up from germline, CDR1 is SQVTM and CDR2 is ANQGSEA. Between the trimmed V and J ends, which lost 7 bases and 3 bases, there was a span of 10 bases. The CDR3 spells CSAGSRYEQYF. In DNA, the CDR3 is TGCAGCGCCGGTTCACGCTACGAGCAGTACTTC.